The 25 T cell receptor beta chains below come from one sample, sequenced in a study of human T cells and chemical hapten exposure. TCRdb used MiXCR to reprocess the RACE reads, holding one entry per CDR3 protein. The data hold around 260,000 distinct CDR3 sequences, with about 9% observed a single time. Time point reported: pre-sensitization, week 0. Noted treatment: therapeutic diphenylcyclopropenone sensitization with weekly scalp DPC. The specimen comprised whole blood, sampled in connection with sensitization to the hapten diphenylcyclopropenone (DPC). The receptors stem from a woman between 40 and 50 years old with alopecia areata. Some clones in this sample may be carry-over from other donors' samples.

This chain uses TRBV7-2 with TRBJ2-6; 10 bases match TRBD1. The V gene's germline CDR1 is SGHTA and CDR2 FQGNSA. The CDR3 has 18 residues. J lost 3 bases, V lost 5 bases, and 10 bases had no gene match. CDR3 in amino acids: CASSPRTGGGYGANVLTF. The CDR3 DNA follows: TGTGCCAGCAGCCCAAGGACAGGGGGAGGCTATGGGGCCAACGTCCTGACTTTC.

This clonotype was counted at least ten times. The chain employs TRBV10-3 and TRBJ2-7, with D unresolved. This CDR3 has 14 residues. V was shortened by 7 bases and J by 2 bases, with 15 bases between the two germline ends. CDR1 and CDR2 from the germline V gene are ENHRY and SYGVKD. CDR3 sequence: CAINPPGATYEQYF. CDR3 in DNA: TGTGCCATCAACCCCCCAGGCGCAACCTACGAGCAGTACTTC.

This clonotype came up a few times. The chain links TRBV7-9 to TRBJ2-7; D unresolved. Germline CDR1 SEHNR, CDR2 FQNEAQ (reference sequence). V lost 5 bases, J lost 3 bases, and 8 bases lay in between. This CDR3 spans 12 amino acids. Here the CDR3 DNA reads TGTGCCAGCAGCCCAGGTCACTACGAGCAGTACTTC. It translates to CASSPGHYEQYF.

The table lists this clonotype with a few counts. The chain joins TRBV29-1 to TRBJ1-5; no definite D call. CDR1 and CDR2 from the germline V gene are SQVTM and ANQGSEA. This CDR3 comprises 13 residues. V dropped 4 bases and J dropped 5 bases, with 12 bases sitting between them. The CDR3: CSVAREFDQPQHF. CDR3 sequence (DNA): TGCAGCGTTGCAAGAGAGTTTGATCAGCCCCAGCATTTT. Based on the CDR3 plus reference TRBV29-1 and TRBJ1-5, the full variable domain is SAVISQKPSRDICQRGTSLTIQCQVDSQVTMMFWYRQQPGQSLTLIATANQGSEATYESGFVIDKFPISRPNLTFSTLTVSNMSPEDSSIYLCSVAREFDQPQHFGDGTRLSIL.

This clonotype appeared many times. This chain uses TRBV4-3 with TRBJ1-1; D may be TRBD1 (5 bases). CDR1 LGHNA and CDR2 YSLEER come from the germline V gene. The germline V and J ends were trimmed by 0 bases and 3 bases, with 14 bases remaining between them. CDR3 length: 16 amino acids. In nucleotides, the CDR3 is TGCGCCAGCAGCCAAGAAAGTGGGCCGACAGACACTGAAGCTTTCTTT. Protein: CASSQESGPTDTEAFF.

The chain couples TRBV20-1 to TRBJ1-2; D might be TRBD1 (6 bases). This CDR3 has 12 residues. The V end lost 3 bases, the J end lost 3 bases, and 8 bases lay between the germline ends. Germline CDR1 is DFQATT and CDR2 is SNEGSKA (reference sequence). CDR3 nucleotide sequence: TGCAGTGCTAGTACAGGGTACTATGGCTACACCTTC. It yields the protein CSASTGYYGYTF.

The CDR3 DNA reads as TGTGCCAGCAGTGAAACCGGCGCAACTAATGAAAAACTGTTTTTT. Protein: CASSETGATNEKLFF. This chain joins TRBV25-1 and TRBJ1-4; D not certain. This CDR3 has 15 amino acids. The germline V and J ends were trimmed by 2 bases and 0 bases, with 7 bases remaining between them. Germline CDR1 MGHDK, CDR2 SYGVNS.

On this clonotype itself: The junction departs from germline at one end; a sequencing error may be responsible. The chain carries TRBV11-2 and TRBJ2-1; D is unresolved. There are 16 residues in the CDR3. CDR1 and CDR2 from the germline V gene are SGHAT and FQNNGV. Here the CDR3 DNA reads TGTGTCAGCAGCCCAGAGCGTGGAGCCGGGCTGGGGGAGCAGTTCTTC. Protein: CVSSPERGAGLGEQFF.

The chain carries TRBV2 and TRBJ1-5; 8 bases match TRBD1. V shed 5 bases, J shed 5 bases, and the junction held 14 bases outside the gene matches. Germline lookup yields CDR1 SNHLY and CDR2 FYNNEI. The length of the CDR3 is 17 residues. The CDR3 DNA reads TGTGCCAGCAGTCTCCGCCTTTCAGACAGGGGAGATCAGCCCCAGCATTTT. This sequence encodes CASSLRLSDRGDQPQHF.

The chain is built from TRBV12-3 or TRBV12-4 and TRBJ2-2; 9 bases agree with TRBD2. The CDR3 length is 17 residues. V gave up 6 bases and J gave up 1 base; unmatched junction bases: 9. The CDR3 coding sequence is TGTGCCAGCAGCCGGGATAGCGGGAGCTTGAACACCGGGGAGCTGTTTTTT. Residues: CASSRDSGSLNTGELFF.

The V and J genes are TRBV5-4 and TRBJ1-1; 8 nucleotides align to TRBD1. Trimming cost V 4 bases and J 0 bases; bases outside gene matches: 8. Per the germline V gene, CDR1 is SGHNT and CDR2 is YYREEE (reference sequence). This CDR3 is built from 16 residues. CDR3 sequence: CASSLGQGHMNTEAFF. The CDR3 bases are TGTGCCAGCAGCCTCGGACAGGGCCACATGAACACTGAAGCTTTCTTT. The full variable domain, in which reference TRBV5-4 and TRBJ1-1 provide the parts outside the CDR3, is ETGVTQSPTHLIKTRGQQVTLRCSSQSGHNTVSWYQQALGQGPQFIFQYYREEENGRGNFPPRFSGLQFPNYSSELNVNALELDDSALYLCASSLGQGHMNTEAFFGQGTRLTVV.

CDR3 in DNA: TGTGCCAGCAGCTTCCTTCCCGGGACTTCAGACGAGCAGTACTTC. This encodes CASSFLPGTSDEQYF. The V gene is TRBV11-1, the J gene TRBJ2-7; D may be TRBD2 (6 bases). The germline V gene has CDR1 SGHAT and CDR2 FQDESV (reference sequence). Trimming took 3 bases from V and 5 from J, leaving 17 bases between them. The CDR3 loop spans 15 amino acids.

This clonotype appeared many times. This sequence joins TRBV23-1 and TRBJ1-1; D possibly corresponds to TRBD1 (5 bases). Being an ORF, TRBV23-1 has a function that is uncertain. Trimming removed 10 bases at V and 0 bases at J, with 12 bases between. The CDR3 runs to 13 residues. CDR3 sequence: CATAGLMNTEAFF. The CDR3 DNA is TGCGCCACCGCGGGACTTATGAACACTGAAGCTTTCTTT.

This clonotype was seen more than once but under ten times. The chain uses TRBV20-1 and TRBJ1-1, with D possibly TRBD1 on 6 matching bases. The length of the CDR3 is 14 residues. Germline lookup yields CDR1 DFQATT and CDR2 SNEGSKA (reference sequence). V lost 6 bases and J 3 bases, leaving 17 bases between the germline ends. CDR3 in amino acids: CSAPPLGHYTEAFF. For the CDR3, the DNA is TGCAGTGCCCCCCCCTTGGGACACTACACTGAAGCTTTCTTT.

The chain carries TRBV12-5 and TRBJ2-2; no clear D gene. Per the germline V gene, CDR1 is LGHNT and CDR2 is FRNRAP. The CDR3 totals 12 residues. Trimming removed 6 bases from V and 7 bases from J, with 9 bases in between. The DNA for the CDR3 is TGTGCTAGTGGCTCGCACGGCGGGGAGCTGTTTTTT. This translates into CASGSHGGELFF.

The genes are TRBV5-6 and TRBJ1-1, with TRBD1 as a possible D gene (6 bases). V was shortened by 4 bases and J by 0 bases, with 19 bases between the two germline ends. CDR3 length: 17 amino acids. In germline, CDR1 is SGHDT, CDR2 YYEEEE. This CDR3 is CASSPPGAGGLNTEAFF. CDR3 in DNA: TGTGCCAGCAGCCCCCCGGGGGCTGGGGGGCTGAACACTGAAGCTTTCTTT.

This clonotype has more than one count but fewer than ten. The chain joins TRBV12-3 or TRBV12-4 to TRBJ2-1; D is unclear. Trimming took 2 bases from V and 3 from J, leaving 11 bases between them. The CDR3 extends over 15 amino acids. DNA for the CDR3: TGTGCCAGCAGTTTATACGGGCCTAACTACAATGAGCAGTTCTTC. This encodes CASSLYGPNYNEQFF.

A remark on this clonotype: This clone may be a read error of a much larger clone one base away. The chain employs TRBV4-2 and TRBJ1-1; D is unresolved. The length of the CDR3 is 15 residues. CDR1 and CDR2 (germline): LGHNA, YNFKEQ. Trimming left V 2 bases short and J 3 bases short, with 13 bases between. CDR3 nucleotides: TGTGCCAGCAGCCAAAATCAAGGGAGTTACACTGAAGCTTTCTTT. Amino acid sequence: CASSQNQGSYTEAFF.

This chain uses TRBV7-8 with TRBJ2-1; 9 bases are a match to TRBD1. This CDR3 contains 15 residues. V trimming: 4 bases; J trimming: 5 bases; junction bases outside the gene matches: 6. The V gene's germline CDR1 is SGHVS and CDR2 FQNEAQ. In DNA, the CDR3 is TGTGCCAGCAGCTCCTGGACAGGGGCCCACAATGAGCAGTTCTTC. Amino acids: CASSSWTGAHNEQFF.

This clonotype has more than one count but fewer than ten. CDR3 protein: CASSYGGSHEKLFF. Written as DNA, the CDR3 is TGTGCCAGCAGTTACGGGGGATCCCATGAAAAACTGTTTTTT. The rearrangement uses TRBV6-5 and TRBJ1-4; tentative D call: TRBD1 (5 bases). This CDR3 is 14 amino acids long. Deletions cut 2 bases from V and 6 bases from J, with 10 bases between. Germline V gene data show CDR1 as MNHEY and CDR2 as SVGAGI.

This clonotype was observed a few times. The chain carries TRBV10-3 and TRBJ2-3; 7 bases line up with TRBD2. The length of the CDR3 is 13 residues. V shed 8 bases, J shed 1 base, and the junction held 3 bases outside the gene matches. CDR1 and CDR2 (germline): ENHRY, SYGVKD. CDR3 sequence reads: CAIVREGTDTQYF. CDR3 coding DNA: TGTGCCATCGTCCGGGAGGGCACAGATACGCAGTATTTT.

This clonotype was seen ten or more times. This rearrangement joins TRBV7-3 to TRBJ1-1; D unclear. The CDR3 consists of 13 residues. CDR1 and CDR2 from the germline V gene are SGHTA and FQGTGA. V gave up 2 bases and J gave up 0 bases, with 4 bases separating them. CDR3 in DNA: TGTGCCAGCAGCTTAGACATGAACACTGAAGCTTTCTTT. As protein: CASSLDMNTEAFF.

This clonotype appeared a few times. The V call is TRBV29-1, the J call TRBJ1-1; D is ambiguous. This CDR3 has 14 amino acids. The ends were cut back, 4 bases at V and 1 base at J, with 13 bases in the middle. Germline V gene lookup returns CDR1 SQVTM and CDR2 ANQGSEA. The CDR3 DNA follows: TGCAGCGTTGTAGCTCCCCAGAAGAACACTGAAGCTTTCTTT. It translates to CSVVAPQKNTEAFF.

The rearrangement joins TRBV7-9 to TRBJ2-7, with TRBD2 matching over 9 bases. Germline CDR1 SEHNR, CDR2 FQNEAQ (reference sequence). With V trimmed by 5 bases and J by 4 bases, 6 bases remained unmatched. The length of the CDR3 is 14 residues. The CDR3 region has the DNA TGTGCCAGCAGCCGTAGCGGGAGTGAGTACGAGCAGTACTTC. This codes for CASSRSGSEYEQYF.

J is TRBJ2-7 and V is TRBV12-3 or TRBV12-4; 12 bases align to TRBD2. CDR3 length equals 15 residues. The V segment lost 5 bases and the J segment 1 base; nucleotides outside the gene matches: 3. The CDR3 is CASSQTSGRSYEQYF. CDR3 in DNA: TGTGCCAGCAGTCAAACTAGCGGGAGGTCCTACGAGCAGTACTTC.